The source of this TCR beta chain is a study of patients and donors after allogeneic stem cell transplantation. The V gene lost 6 bases and the J gene lost 4 bases, with 16 bases spanning the gap. The CDR3 is 15 amino acids. TCRdb re-called the RT-PCR reads with MiXCR, one entry per CDR3 protein. The sample holds about 160,000 distinct CDR3 sequences; 24% are singletons and the top ten take 25% to 30%. Specimen: blood, either unsorted or a sorted T cell fraction (not recorded which). This sequence joins TRBV12-3 or TRBV12-4 and TRBJ2-1; tentatively, D is TRBD2 (6 bases). The sequence came from a human donor who was either an allogeneic HSCT recipient or a stem cell or donor lymphocyte infusion donor (not recorded which). It is not recorded whose cells these are; they may come from a transplant donor. The CDR3: CASRPGGSSYNEQFF. The CDR3 DNA reads as TGTGCCAGCAGGCCTGGGGGGAGTTCGTACAATGAGCAGTTCTTC.